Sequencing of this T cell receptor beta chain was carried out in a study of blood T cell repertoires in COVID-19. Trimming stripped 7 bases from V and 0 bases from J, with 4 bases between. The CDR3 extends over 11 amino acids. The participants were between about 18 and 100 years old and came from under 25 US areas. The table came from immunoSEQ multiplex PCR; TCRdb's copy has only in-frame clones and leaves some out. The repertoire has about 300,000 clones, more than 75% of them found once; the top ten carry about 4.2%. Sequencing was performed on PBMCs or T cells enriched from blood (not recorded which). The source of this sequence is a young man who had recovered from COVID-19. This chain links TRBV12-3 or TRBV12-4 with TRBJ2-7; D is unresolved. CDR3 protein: CASTGSYEQYF. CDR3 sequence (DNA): TGTGCCAGCACAGGCTCCTACGAGCAGTACTTC.